This TCR beta chain was recovered during a study of OX40 agonist ivuxolimab in advanced cancers. For the study at large: The patients' treatment was ivuxolimab, an agonistic anti-OX40 (CD134) antibody. Averaging roughly 60 years in age, with a range of roughly 23 to 80, the cohort was about 86% male. The eligibility criteria allowed prior anti-PD-1, anti-PD-L1 or anti-CTLA-4 therapy, and roughly 39% had some.

Per germline, CDR1 LNHNV and CDR2 YYDKDF (reference sequence). The CDR3 length is 13 residues. V lost 1 base and J 14 bases, leaving 14 bases between the germline ends. Libraries were prepared by immunoSEQ multiplex PCR; TCRdb keeps only in-frame clonotypes and omits some of them. Seen here are 80,000 to 100,000 clones, around 92% observed once, and the top ten hold 0.26%. Blood was sampled at baseline, cycle 4 day 1, and cycle 7 day 1. This chain uses TRBV15 with TRBJ1-4; D gene unclear. The source material was CD4+ or CD8+ T cells sorted from blood, sampled in a trial of the OX40 agonist ivuxolimab. The clonotype was recovered from an adult with an advanced solid tumor such as melanoma, head and neck, liver or kidney cancer. Here the CDR3 reads CATSRAPGRVLFF. Written as DNA, the CDR3 is TGTGCCACCAGCAGAGCCCCCGGACGGGTGCTGTTTTTT. Combining the CDR3 with reference TRBV15 and TRBJ1-4 gives the whole variable domain DAMVIQNPRYQVTQFGKPVTLSCSQTLNHNVMYWYQQKSSQAPKLLFHYYDKDFNNEADTPDNFQSRRPNTSFCFLDIRSPGLGDTAMYLCATSRAPGRVLFFGSGTQLSVL.